This TCR beta chain is from a study of human T cells and chemical hapten exposure. Study overall: Diagnoses of alopecia areata, totalis or universalis occurred in mostly female patients. Variation in per-sample TCR yields came mainly from small pooled library volume differences. The study, taken as a whole, reports: Significantly more large CDR3 similarity clusters arose among expanded TCRs than among controls.

This clonotype was seen many times. Antigen unknown. This CDR3 contains 14 residues. Unmatched junction bases numbered 4, after V lost 3 bases and J lost 5 bases. In germline, CDR1 is KGHSH, CDR2 LQKENI. MiXCR, run by TCRdb on the RACE reads, gives a single entry per CDR3 protein. The table includes 300,000 to 400,000 distinct CDR3 sequences, under 9% detected once. Time point described: patch test 1, 2 weeks after DPC sensitization. This sample's treatment: therapeutic diphenylcyclopropenone sensitization with weekly scalp DPC. The chain has TRBV18 and TRBJ1-2, with 9 bases matching TRBD1. Sequencing was performed on whole blood, taken in connection with sensitization to the hapten diphenylcyclopropenone (DPC). This receptor was taken from a woman between 18 and 29 years old with alopecia areata. Some clones in this sample may be carry-over from other donors' samples. The CDR3 DNA sequence: TGTGCCAGCTCACCGCCGGGACAGGGATATGGCTACACCTTC. Protein product: CASSPPGQGYGYTF.